Listed below are T cell receptor beta chains from one sample, sequenced in a study of shared clonotypes between healthy human individuals. Produced via immunoSEQ multiplex PCR; TCRdb's table is partial and in-frame only. The repertoire has 560,000 or so clones, approximately 96% of them found once; the top ten carry more than 0.085%. The sequencing input was naive CD8+ T cells sorted from blood. These TCRs come from a woman younger than 45 in good health. CDR3s include the opening cysteine and the closing phenylalanine or tryptophan. Not all rows give a size; the values are once, few, many and, for expanded clones, a class.

V: TRBV5-1
size: NA
CDR3: CASSLVKGLALRGDTQYF

V: TRBV5-1
size: once
CDR3: CASSPNRGRGSNEQFF

V: TRBV28
size: NA
CDR3: CASRELAGGSEQYF

V: TRBV21-1
size: NA
CDR3: CASSKEVNTEAFF

V: TRBV7-2
size: NA
CDR3: CATYRDILSYEQYF

V: TRBV5-4
size: NA
CDR3: CASSAQAETQYF

V: TRBV10-1
size: NA
CDR3: CASSESAGFDEQYF

V: TRBV2
size: NA
CDR3: CASSPPRQGMTYEQYF

V: TRBV18
size: NA
CDR3: CASSPKDRASLMSDQPQHF

V: TRBV7-9
size: NA
CDR3: CASSFLPGGEKLFF

V: TRBV25-1
size: NA
CDR3: CASSKSYRGIQETQYF

V: TRBV7-8
size: NA
CDR3: CASSKGVAGYTKLFF

V: TRBV28
size: NA
CDR3: CASIPWGRNEQFF

V: TRBV28
size: NA
CDR3: CASNLQFRGMNTEAFF

V: TRBV4-1
size: NA
CDR3: CASSHPGGAGNSEQYF

V: TRBV19
size: NA
CDR3: CASRATGAGELFF

V: TRBV29-1
size: NA
CDR3: CSVVGEGGNEQFF

V: TRBV27
size: NA
CDR3: CAGSPNTGEQYF

V: TRBV19
size: NA
CDR3: CASSFGTGVSNQPQHF

V: TRBV4-1
size: once
CDR3: CASRDTGRGLYGYTF

V: TRBV28
size: NA
CDR3: CASSTTGGHQPQHF

V: TRBV4-1
size: NA
CDR3: CASSQDDGGLAAYEQYF

V: TRBV28
size: NA
CDR3: CASSTGSYSNQPQHF

V: TRBV5-4
size: NA
CDR3: CASSSGDRPDEQYF

V: TRBV2
size: NA
CDR3: CASSERASATYEQYF

V: TRBV28
size: once
CDR3: CASSPSPYEQYF

V: TRBV28
size: NA
CDR3: CASSRDRGWAYEQYF

V: TRBV7-9
size: once
CDR3: CASSLSRDLTTISYEQYF

V: TRBV27
size: NA
CDR3: CASGPGGRGYGYTF

V: TRBV5-4
size: NA
CDR3: CASSSDRGFVNTEAFF

V: TRBV29-1
size: NA
CDR3: CSVEGVQESYNEQFF

V: TRBV11-2
size: NA
CDR3: CASSLGTAYYEQYF

V: TRBV7-9
size: NA
CDR3: CASSFGGTNTGELFF

V: TRBV10-3
size: NA
CDR3: CAIRPVAGRTDTQYF

V: TRBV9
size: NA
CDR3: CASSAFGAPGDGQFF

V: TRBV7-9
size: NA
CDR3: CASSAGTGTPFVHEQYF

V: TRBV19
size: NA
CDR3: CASSMGQGFSYEQYF

V: TRBV5-6
size: once
CDR3: CASNPSGNSYEQYF

V: TRBV2
size: NA
CDR3: CASSETGLLSSHTDTQYF

V: TRBV4-2
size: NA
CDR3: CASSQDVVFKETQYF

V: TRBV6-5
size: NA
CDR3: CASSYSTGGEQYF

V: TRBV28
size: NA
CDR3: CATDRGQGEAFF

V: TRBV28
size: NA
CDR3: CASSGTGVVFYEQYF

V: TRBV30
size: NA
CDR3: CAWNSPGHGVGELFF

V: TRBV15
size: NA
CDR3: CATSRVGGGSSGNTIYF

V: TRBV7-3
size: NA
CDR3: CASSLDRFTDTQYF

V: TRBV11-2
size: NA
CDR3: CASSLDPVTRDF

V: TRBV7-9
size: NA
CDR3: CASSPGTGAAYEQYF